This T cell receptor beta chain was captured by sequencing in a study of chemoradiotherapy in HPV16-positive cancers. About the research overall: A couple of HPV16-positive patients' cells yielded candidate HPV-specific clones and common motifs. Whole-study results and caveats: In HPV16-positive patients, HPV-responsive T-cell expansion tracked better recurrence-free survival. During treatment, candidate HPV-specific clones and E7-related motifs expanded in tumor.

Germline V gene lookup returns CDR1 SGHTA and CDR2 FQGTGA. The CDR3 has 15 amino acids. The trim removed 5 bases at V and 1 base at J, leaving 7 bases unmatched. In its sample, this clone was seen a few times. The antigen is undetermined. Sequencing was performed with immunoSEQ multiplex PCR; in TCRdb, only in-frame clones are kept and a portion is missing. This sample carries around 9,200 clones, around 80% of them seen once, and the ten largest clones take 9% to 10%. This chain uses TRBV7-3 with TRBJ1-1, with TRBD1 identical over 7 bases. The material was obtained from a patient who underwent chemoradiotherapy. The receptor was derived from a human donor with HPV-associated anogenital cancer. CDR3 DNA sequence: TGTGCCAGCAGCGCGACCGGGACAGCGAACACTGAAGCTTTCTTT. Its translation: CASSATGTANTEAFF.